This TCR beta chain was sequenced in a study of beta chain features in type 1 diabetes. Study-level background: No patient-donor differences in age, gender, total cells or subset yield.

General study points: It was possible that PCR favored shorter templates, equally so in patients and controls. Shorter TCRB CDR3s, moderately but significantly so, were found in Type 1 diabetes patients in all four CD4+ subsets.

For this clone: Its antigen is not known. A junction boundary mismatches the germline segment, possibly from a read error.

Isolated RNA was reverse transcribed in full, so expressed TCRB transcripts were sequenced. Data came from immunoSEQ multiplex PCR; TCRdb stores just in-frame clones and leaves some out. The data contain under 300,000 clones, about 14% of them singletons. The germline V gene encodes CDR1 SGHNT and CDR2 YENEEA. The CDR3 consists of 12 residues. The chain employs TRBV11-3 and TRBJ2-3; D uncertain. The sample comprised naive CD4+ T cells from blood. The origin of this receptor is a man under 40 with type 1 diabetes. Here the CDR3 reads CASSLDRDTQYF. DNA for the CDR3: TGTGCCAGCAGCCTAGACCGAGATACGCAGTATTTT.